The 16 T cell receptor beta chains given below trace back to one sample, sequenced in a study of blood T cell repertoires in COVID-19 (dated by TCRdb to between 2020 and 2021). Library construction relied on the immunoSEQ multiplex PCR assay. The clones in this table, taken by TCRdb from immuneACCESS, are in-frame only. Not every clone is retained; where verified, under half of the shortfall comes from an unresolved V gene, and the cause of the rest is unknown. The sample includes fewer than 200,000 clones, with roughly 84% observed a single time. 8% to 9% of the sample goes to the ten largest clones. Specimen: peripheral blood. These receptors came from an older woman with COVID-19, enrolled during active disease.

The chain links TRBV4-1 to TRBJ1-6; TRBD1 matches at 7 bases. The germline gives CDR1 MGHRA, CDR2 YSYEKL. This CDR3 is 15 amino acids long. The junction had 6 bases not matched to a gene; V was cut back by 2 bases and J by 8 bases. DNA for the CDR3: TGCGCCAGCAGCCAACAGGGACAGCAAGATTCACCCCTCCACTTT. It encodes CASSQQGQQDSPLHF.

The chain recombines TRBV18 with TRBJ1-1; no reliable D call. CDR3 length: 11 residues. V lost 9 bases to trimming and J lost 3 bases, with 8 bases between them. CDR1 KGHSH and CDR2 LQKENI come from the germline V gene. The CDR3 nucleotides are TGTGCCAGTCGAGGATACACTGAAGCTTTCTTT. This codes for CASRGYTEAFF.

CDR3 sequence (DNA): TGTGCCAGCAGCTTAAATAGGGCAGGGAACATCTCTGGAAACACCATATATTTT. This gives the protein CASSLNRAGNISGNTIYF. The V gene is TRBV7-9, the J gene TRBJ1-3, with a possible D match to TRBD1 (5 bases). The CDR3 is made up of 18 amino acids. Germline V lookup: CDR1 SEHNR, CDR2 FQNEAQ (reference sequence). Trimming took 2 bases from V and 0 from J, leaving 17 bases between them. Using reference TRBV7-9 and TRBJ1-3 for the parts outside the CDR3, the full variable domain is DTGVSQNPRHKITKRGQNVTFRCDPISEHNRLYWYRQTLGQGPEFLTYFQNEAQLEKSRLLSDRFSAERPKGSFSTLEIQRTEQGDSAMYLCASSLNRAGNISGNTIYFGEGSWLTVV.

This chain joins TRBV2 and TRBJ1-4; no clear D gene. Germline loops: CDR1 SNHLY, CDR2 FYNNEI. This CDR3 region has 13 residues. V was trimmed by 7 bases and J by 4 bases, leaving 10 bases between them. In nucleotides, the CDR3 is TGTGCCAGCATAGACGGAGTTAATGAAAAACTGTTTTTT. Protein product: CASIDGVNEKLFF.

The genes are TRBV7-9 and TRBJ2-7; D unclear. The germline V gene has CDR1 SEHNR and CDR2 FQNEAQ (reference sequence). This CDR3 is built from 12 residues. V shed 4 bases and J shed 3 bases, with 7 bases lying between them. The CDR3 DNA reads TGTGCCAGCAGCTCTACGGTCTACGAGCAGTACTTC. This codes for CASSSTVYEQYF. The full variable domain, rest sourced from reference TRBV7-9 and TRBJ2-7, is DTGVSQNPRHKITKRGQNVTFRCDPISEHNRLYWYRQTLGQGPEFLTYFQNEAQLEKSRLLSDRFSAERPKGSFSTLEIQRTEQGDSAMYLCASSSTVYEQYFGPGTRLTVT.

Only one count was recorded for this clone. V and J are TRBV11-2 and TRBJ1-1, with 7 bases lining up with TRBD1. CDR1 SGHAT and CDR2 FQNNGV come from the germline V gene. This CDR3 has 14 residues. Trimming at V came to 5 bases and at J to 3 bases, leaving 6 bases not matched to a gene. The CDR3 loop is CASSRGPGYTEAFF. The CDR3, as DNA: TGTGCCAGCAGCAGGGGGCCCGGGTACACTGAAGCTTTCTTT.

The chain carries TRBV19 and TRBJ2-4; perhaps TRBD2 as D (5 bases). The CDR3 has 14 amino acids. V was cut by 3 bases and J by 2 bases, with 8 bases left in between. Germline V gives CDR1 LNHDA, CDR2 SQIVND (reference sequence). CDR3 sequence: CASSIGGPKNIQYF. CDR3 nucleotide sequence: TGTGCCAGTAGTATCGGAGGACCCAAAAACATTCAGTACTTC.

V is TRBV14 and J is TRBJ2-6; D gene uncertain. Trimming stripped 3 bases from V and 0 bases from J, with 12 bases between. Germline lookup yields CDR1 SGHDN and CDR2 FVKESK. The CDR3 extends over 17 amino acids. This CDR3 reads CASSHSKLRSGANVLTF. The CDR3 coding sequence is TGTGCCAGCAGCCATTCTAAGCTCCGCTCTGGGGCCAACGTCCTGACTTTC.

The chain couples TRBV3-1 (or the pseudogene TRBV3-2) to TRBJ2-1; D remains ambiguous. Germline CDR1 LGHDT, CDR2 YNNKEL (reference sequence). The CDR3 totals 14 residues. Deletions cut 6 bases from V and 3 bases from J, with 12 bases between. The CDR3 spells CASSPGSIYNEQFF. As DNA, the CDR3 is TGTGCCAGCAGTCCCGGGTCCATCTACAATGAGCAGTTCTTC.

CDR3 residues: CASSLQPIAGVGETQYF. The CDR3 DNA reads TGTGCCAGCAGTCTCCAGCCAATAGCGGGAGTAGGGGAGACCCAGTACTTC. The rearrangement links TRBV6-6 to TRBJ2-5; 9 positions match TRBD2. Germline lookup yields CDR1 MNHNY and CDR2 SVGAGI (reference sequence). The CDR3 has 17 residues. V lost 5 bases, J lost 5 bases, and 15 bases stayed unmatched.

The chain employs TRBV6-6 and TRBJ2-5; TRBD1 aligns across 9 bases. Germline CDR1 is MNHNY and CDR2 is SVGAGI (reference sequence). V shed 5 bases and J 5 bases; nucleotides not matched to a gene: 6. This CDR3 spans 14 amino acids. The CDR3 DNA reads TGTGCCAGCAGTAGGGGACAGGGTTTGGAGACCCAGTACTTC. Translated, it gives CASSRGQGLETQYF.

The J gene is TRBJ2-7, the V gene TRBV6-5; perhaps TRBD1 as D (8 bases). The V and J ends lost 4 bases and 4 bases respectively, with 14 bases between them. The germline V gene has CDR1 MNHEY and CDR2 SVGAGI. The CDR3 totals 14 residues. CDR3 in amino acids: CASSWDRRGYEQYV. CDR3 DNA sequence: TGTGCCAGCAGTTGGGACAGGCGGGGGTACGAGCAGTACGTC.

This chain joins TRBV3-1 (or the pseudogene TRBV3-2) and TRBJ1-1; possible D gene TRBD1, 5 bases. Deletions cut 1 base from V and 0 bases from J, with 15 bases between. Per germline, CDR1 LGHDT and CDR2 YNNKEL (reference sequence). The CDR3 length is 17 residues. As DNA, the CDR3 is TGTGCCAGCAGCCAAGCGAGTAGGGGCAGAATGAACACTGAAGCTTTCTTT. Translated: CASSQASRGRMNTEAFF.

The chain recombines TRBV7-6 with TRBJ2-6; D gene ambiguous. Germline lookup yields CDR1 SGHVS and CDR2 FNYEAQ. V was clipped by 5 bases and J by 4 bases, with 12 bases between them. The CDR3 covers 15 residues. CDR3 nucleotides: TGTGCCAGCAGCGTCAGAATGTGGGGGGCCAACGTCCTGACTTTC. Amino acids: CASSVRMWGANVLTF.

CDR3 in DNA: TGTGCCAGCAGCTCCCGACAGGGGGGTTACAATGAGCAGTTCTTC. Translated: CASSSRQGGYNEQFF. The rearrangement links TRBV5-6 to TRBJ2-1; 9 nucleotides agree with TRBD1. There are 15 residues in the CDR3. V lost 3 bases and J lost 4; bases outside the gene matches: 5. Germline-derived CDR1 and CDR2 are SGHDT and YYEEEE.

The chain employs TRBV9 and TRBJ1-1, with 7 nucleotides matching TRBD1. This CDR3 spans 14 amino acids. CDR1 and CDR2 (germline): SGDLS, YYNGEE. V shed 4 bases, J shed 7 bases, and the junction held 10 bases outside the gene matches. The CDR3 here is CASSPYDRANEAFF. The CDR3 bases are TGTGCCAGCAGCCCATATGACAGGGCGAATGAAGCTTTCTTT.